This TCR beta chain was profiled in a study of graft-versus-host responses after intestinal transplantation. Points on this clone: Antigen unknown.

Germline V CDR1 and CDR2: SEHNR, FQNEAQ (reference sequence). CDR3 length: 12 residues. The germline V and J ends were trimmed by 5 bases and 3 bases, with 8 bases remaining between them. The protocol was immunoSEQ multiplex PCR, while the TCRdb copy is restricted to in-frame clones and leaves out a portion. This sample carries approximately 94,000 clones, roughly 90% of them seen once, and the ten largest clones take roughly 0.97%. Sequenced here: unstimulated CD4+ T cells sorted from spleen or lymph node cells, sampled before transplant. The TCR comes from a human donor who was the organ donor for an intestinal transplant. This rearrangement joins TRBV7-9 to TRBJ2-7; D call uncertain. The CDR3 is CASSPDVYEQYF. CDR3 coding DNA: TGTGCCAGCAGCCCGGACGTCTACGAGCAGTACTTC.